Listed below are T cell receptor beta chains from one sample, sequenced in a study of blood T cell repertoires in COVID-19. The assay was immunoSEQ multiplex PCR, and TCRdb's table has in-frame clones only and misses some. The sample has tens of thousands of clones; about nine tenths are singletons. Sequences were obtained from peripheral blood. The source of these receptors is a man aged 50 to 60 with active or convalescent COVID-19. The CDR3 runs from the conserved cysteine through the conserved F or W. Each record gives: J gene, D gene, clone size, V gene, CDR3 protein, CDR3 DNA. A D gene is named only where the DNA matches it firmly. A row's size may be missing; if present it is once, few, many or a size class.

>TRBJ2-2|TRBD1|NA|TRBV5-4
CASSPDRTNTGELFF
TGTGCCAGCTCCCCGGACAGGACAAACACCGGGGAGCTGTTTTTT
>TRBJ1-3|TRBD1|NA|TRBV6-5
CASTNGGQGRNTIYF
TGTGCCAGCACCAACGGGGGACAGGGAAGAAACACCATATATTTT
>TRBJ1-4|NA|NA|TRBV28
CASSSTRVNEKLFF
TGTGCCAGCAGTTCCACTCGGGTTAATGAAAAACTGTTTTTT
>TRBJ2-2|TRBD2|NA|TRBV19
CASSLAGLLTGELFF
TGTGCCAGTAGCTTAGCGGGGTTACTCACCGGGGAGCTGTTTTTT
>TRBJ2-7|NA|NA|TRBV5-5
CASSFRSGYEQYF
TGTGCCAGCAGCTTCCGCTCAGGGTACGAGCAGTACTTC
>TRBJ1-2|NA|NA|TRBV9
CASRGGSNYGYTF
TGTGCCAGCCGGGGGGGATCGAACTATGGCTACACCTTC
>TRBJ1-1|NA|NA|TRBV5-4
CATTAGGRDTEAFF
TGTGCCACGACGGCCGGCGGGAGGGACACTGAAGCTTTCTTT
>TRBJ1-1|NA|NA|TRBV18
CASRGQVRAEAFF
TGTGCCAGCCGAGGGCAGGTTCGGGCTGAAGCTTTCTTT
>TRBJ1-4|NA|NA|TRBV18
CASSPRAGSDEKLFF
TGTGCCAGCTCACCAAGGGCGGGGTCCGATGAAAAACTGTTTTTT
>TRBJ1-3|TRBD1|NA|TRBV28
CASQTPGQGRNTIYF
TGTGCCAGTCAAACACCGGGACAGGGGCGAAACACCATATATTTT
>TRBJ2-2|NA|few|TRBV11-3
CASSPLRDSGELFF
TGTGCCAGCAGCCCCTTGCGGGACTCCGGGGAGCTGTTTTTT
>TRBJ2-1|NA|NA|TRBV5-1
CASSGDIRPYSEQFF
TGCGCCAGCAGCGGGGACATTAGGCCCTACAGCGAGCAGTTCTTC
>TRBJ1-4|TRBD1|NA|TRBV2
CASSWDRPNEKLFF
TGTGCCAGCAGTTGGGACAGACCTAATGAAAAACTGTTTTTT
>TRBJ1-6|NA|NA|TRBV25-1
CICRDYNSPLHF
TGTATTTGCCGGGACTATAATTCACCCCTCCACTTT
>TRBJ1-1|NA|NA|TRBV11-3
CASSSPTGEAFF
TGTGCCAGCAGCTCACCGACAGGAGAAGCTTTCTTT
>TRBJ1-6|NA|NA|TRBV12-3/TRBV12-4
CASSWRGAPLHF
TGTGCCAGCAGTTGGCGGGGGGCACCCCTCCACTTT
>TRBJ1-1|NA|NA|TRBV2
CASSNRDMNTEAFF
TGTGCCAGCAGCAACCGGGACATGAACACTGAAGCTTTCTTT
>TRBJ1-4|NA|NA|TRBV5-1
CASSLGQPSTNEKLFF
TGCGCCAGCAGCCTAGGACAGCCTTCAACTAATGAAAAACTGTTTTTT
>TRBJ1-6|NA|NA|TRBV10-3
CASKVMGGDSPLHF
TGTGCCAGCAAAGTCATGGGGGGGGATTCACCCCTCCACTTT
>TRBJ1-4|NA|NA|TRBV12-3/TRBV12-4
CASSPDEKLFF
TGTGCCAGCAGCCCGGATGAAAAACTGTTTTTT
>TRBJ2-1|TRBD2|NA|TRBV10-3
CAINPTGGPGNEQFF
TGTGCCATCAACCCCACGGGGGGGCCAGGGAATGAGCAGTTCTTC
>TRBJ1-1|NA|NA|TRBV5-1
CASRSNAGLMNTEAFF
TGCGCCAGCAGGTCAAACGCCGGTCTAATGAACACTGAAGCTTTCTTT
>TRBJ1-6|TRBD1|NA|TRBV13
CASSSHRGWASPLHF
TGTGCCAGCAGCTCCCACAGGGGGTGGGCTTCACCCCTCCACTTT
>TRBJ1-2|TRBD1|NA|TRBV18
CASSPANTGQGYGYTF
TGTGCCAGCTCACCCGCAAATACTGGACAGGGATATGGCTACACCTTC
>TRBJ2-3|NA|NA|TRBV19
CASSDNTDTQYF
TGTGCCAGTAGCGACAACACAGATACGCAGTATTTT
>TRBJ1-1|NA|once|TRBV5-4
CASRGGVEPNTEAFF
TGTGCCAGCAGGGGGGGGGTGGAACCGAACACTGAAGCTTTCTTT
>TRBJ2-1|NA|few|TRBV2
CASSEGIAKQFF
TGTGCCAGCAGTGAAGGGATAGCCAAGCAGTTCTTC
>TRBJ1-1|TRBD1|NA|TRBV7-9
CASSLGAAGGLTEAFF
TGTGCCAGCAGCTTAGGTGCGGCAGGGGGATTGACTGAAGCTTTCTTT
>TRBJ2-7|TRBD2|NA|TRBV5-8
CASGLAGRAYEQYF
TGTGCCAGCGGACTAGCGGGAAGGGCCTACGAGCAGTACTTC
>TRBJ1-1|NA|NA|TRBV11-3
CASSLDTAIFF
TGTGCCAGCAGCTTAGATACTGCGATTTTTTTT
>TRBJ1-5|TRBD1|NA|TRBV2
CASTMGQVNQPQHF
TGTGCCAGCACCATGGGACAGGTCAATCAGCCCCAGCATTTT
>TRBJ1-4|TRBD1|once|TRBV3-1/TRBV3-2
CASKVTGDGTNEKLFF
TGTGCCAGCAAGGTGACAGGGGACGGAACTAATGAAAAACTGTTTTTT
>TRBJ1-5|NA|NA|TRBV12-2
CASRLVDRGPISNQPQHF
TGTGCAAGTCGCTTAGTGGACAGGGGGCCGATTAGCAATCAGCCCCAGCATTTT
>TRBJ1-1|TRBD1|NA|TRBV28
CASSLSLGTGNTEAFF
TGTGCCAGCAGTTTAAGTCTCGGGACAGGGAACACTGAAGCTTTCTTT
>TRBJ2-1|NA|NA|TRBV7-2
CASSPRNTRLGGVNNEQFF
TGTGCCAGCAGCCCCAGAAATACTCGCTTAGGGGGGGTAAACAATGAGCAGTTCTTC
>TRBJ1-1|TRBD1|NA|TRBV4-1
CASRSGTGLFSSEAFF
TGCGCCAGCAGATCCGGGACAGGGCTTTTTTCGTCTGAAGCTTTCTTT
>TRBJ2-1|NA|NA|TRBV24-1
CATSAQALAYNEQFF
TGTGCCACCAGTGCCCAAGCACTAGCCTACAATGAGCAGTTCTTC
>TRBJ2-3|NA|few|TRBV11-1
CASSLQGWGDTQYF
TGTGCCAGCAGCTTACAGGGGTGGGGAGATACGCAGTATTTT
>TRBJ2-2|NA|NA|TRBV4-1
CASSPYTGELFF
TGCGCCAGCAGCCCCTACACCGGGGAGCTGTTTTTT
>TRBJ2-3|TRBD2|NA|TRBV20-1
CSASAGGMTDTQYF
TGCAGTGCTAGTGCGGGAGGGATGACAGATACGCAGTATTTT
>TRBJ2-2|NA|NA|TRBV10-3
CAITWDKNTGELFF
TGTGCCATCACCTGGGACAAAAACACCGGGGAGCTGTTTTTT
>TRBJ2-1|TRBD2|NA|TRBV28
CASSLRGARLAGGGNEQFF
TGTGCCAGCAGTTTAAGGGGTGCGAGACTAGCGGGAGGGGGCAATGAGCAGTTCTTC